The rows below give T cell receptor beta chains drawn from one sample of a study of long-term antiretroviral therapy in people with HIV. Only in-frame clones appear in the TCRdb table, and some are missing; sequencing was by immunoSEQ multiplex PCR. The sample carries about 25,000 clones, around four fifths recorded once. The sequenced sample was unsorted PBMCs, obtained roughly 4.1 years after starting antiretroviral therapy. The source is a man between 25 and 39 years old with HIV. Both conserved end residues are part of each CDR3. The D gene is left open where the match is weak. Size values are once, few and many counts, or a class for expanded clones, and some rows have none.

abundance,v_gene,j_gene,d_gene,CDR3aa,CDR3nt
NA,TRBV7-9,TRBJ2-7,NA,CASSVGSQGNSYEQYF,TGTGCCAGCAGCGTAGGGTCGCAGGGTAACTCCTACGAGCAGTACTTC
NA,TRBV5-3,TRBJ1-1,TRBD1,CARSQQGGQSFALGTFCEAFF,TGTGCCAGAAGCCAGCAGGGGGGACAGAGCTTTGCCCTCGGTACCTTTTGCGAGGCTTTCTTT
NA,TRBV4-2,TRBJ2-7,TRBD1,CASSLLDRGFSYEQYF,TGTGCCAGCAGCCTCCTCGACAGGGGATTCTCCTACGAGCAGTACTTC
NA,TRBV7-6,TRBJ2-7,TRBD1,CASSPNRDRVYEQYF,TGTGCCAGCAGCCCCAACCGTGACAGGGTCTACGAGCAGTACTTC
NA,TRBV18,TRBJ1-4,NA,CASSPPEAGAGKLFF,TGTGCCAGCTCACCACCGGAGGCAGGGGCTGGAAAACTGTTTTTT
NA,TRBV2,TRBJ2-1,TRBD1,CASSESPRDSLFLNEQFF,TGTGCCAGCAGTGAATCCCCCCGGGACAGCCTTTTCCTCAATGAGCAGTTCTTC
NA,TRBV7-9,TRBJ2-1,NA,CASTVGYNEQFF,TGTGCCAGCACCGTAGGGTACAATGAGCAGTTCTTC
NA,TRBV5-1,TRBJ2-7,TRBD1,CASALQGATAYEQYF,TGCGCCAGCGCCTTACAGGGGGCAACCGCCTACGAGCAGTACTTC
NA,TRBV29-1,TRBJ2-1,TRBD2,CSPRGGRGEQFF,TGCAGCCCGCGGGGGGGGCGCGGTGAGCAGTTCTTC
once,TRBV7-2,TRBJ2-7,TRBD2,CASSPSGSEQYF,TGTGCCAGCAGCCCTAGCGGGAGCGAGCAGTACTTC
NA,TRBV5-4,TRBJ2-3,TRBD2,CASSLSSGLVGDTQYF,TGTGCCAGCAGCCTCTCTAGCGGTTTGGTTGGAGATACGCAGTATTTT
NA,TRBV6-1,TRBJ2-1,TRBD2,CASSGLAGGNEQFF,TGTGCCAGCAGTGGACTAGCGGGAGGGAATGAGCAGTTCTTC
NA,TRBV7-8,TRBJ2-5,NA,CASSLTPPGGQETQYF,TGTGCCAGCAGCTTAACCCCCCCTGGTGGCCAAGAGACCCAGTACTTC
NA,TRBV7-8,TRBJ2-3,TRBD1,CASSLVKGATDTQYF,TGTGCCAGCAGCTTAGTCAAGGGGGCCACAGATACGCAGTATTTT
NA,TRBV7-9,TRBJ2-7,NA,CASSHNPRANLYEQYF,TGTGCCAGCAGCCACAACCCAAGGGCCAATCTGTACGAGCAGTACTTC
NA,TRBV25-1,TRBJ1-3,NA,CASSELLEGFSGNTIYF,TGTGCCAGCAGTGAACTTTTAGAAGGTTTCTCTGGAAACACCATATATTTT
NA,TRBV4-1,TRBJ2-7,NA,CASSQESEGPGEQYF,TGCGCCAGCAGCCAAGAGAGCGAAGGGCCGGGGGAGCAGTACTTC
NA,TRBV2,TRBJ2-7,NA,CASSPGVLSSYEQYF,TGTGCCAGCAGTCCAGGGGTCTTGAGCTCCTACGAGCAGTACTTC
once,TRBV5-1,TRBJ2-2,NA,CASTTETTGELFF,TGCGCCAGCACGACAGAGACCACCGGGGAGCTGTTTTTT
NA,TRBV5-1,TRBJ2-1,TRBD2,CASSFAPGAGGRNEQFF,TGCGCCAGCAGCTTCGCCCCGGGGGCGGGAGGTCGCAATGAGCAGTTCTTC
NA,TRBV13,TRBJ2-1,NA,CASSLTIREQFF,TGTGCCAGCAGCTTAACCATCCGGGAGCAGTTCTTC
NA,TRBV7-2,TRBJ1-2,NA,CASSLGLDMFEGYTF,TGTGCCAGCAGCTTAGGGCTGGATATGTTCGAGGGCTACACCTTC
NA,TRBV6-1,TRBJ2-3,NA,CASRKWSSTDTQYF,TGTGCCAGCAGAAAATGGTCTAGCACAGATACGCAGTATTTT
once,TRBV6-1,TRBJ2-2,TRBD2,CASSAGLAGVSGELFF,TGTGCCAGCAGTGCGGGACTAGCGGGAGTTTCCGGGGAGCTGTTTTTT
NA,TRBV19,TRBJ1-4,TRBD1,CASSNVWTGSDEKLFF,TGTGCCAGTAGTAACGTATGGACAGGGTCTGATGAAAAACTGTTTTTT
NA,TRBV30,TRBJ2-1,NA,CAWDPGTLYNEQFF,TGTGCCTGGGACCCCGGGACCTTATACAATGAGCAGTTCTTC
NA,TRBV7-2,TRBJ2-2,NA,CASSPQYTGELFF,TGTGCCAGCAGCCCCCAGTACACCGGGGAGCTGTTTTTT
once,TRBV5-5,TRBJ1-1,TRBD1,CASSFGTGLTEAFF,TGTGCCAGCAGCTTTGGGACAGGGTTGACTGAAGCTTTCTTT
NA,TRBV27,TRBJ2-7,NA,CASRDRLNDEQYF,TGTGCCAGCAGGGACCGTTTGAACGATGAGCAGTACTTC